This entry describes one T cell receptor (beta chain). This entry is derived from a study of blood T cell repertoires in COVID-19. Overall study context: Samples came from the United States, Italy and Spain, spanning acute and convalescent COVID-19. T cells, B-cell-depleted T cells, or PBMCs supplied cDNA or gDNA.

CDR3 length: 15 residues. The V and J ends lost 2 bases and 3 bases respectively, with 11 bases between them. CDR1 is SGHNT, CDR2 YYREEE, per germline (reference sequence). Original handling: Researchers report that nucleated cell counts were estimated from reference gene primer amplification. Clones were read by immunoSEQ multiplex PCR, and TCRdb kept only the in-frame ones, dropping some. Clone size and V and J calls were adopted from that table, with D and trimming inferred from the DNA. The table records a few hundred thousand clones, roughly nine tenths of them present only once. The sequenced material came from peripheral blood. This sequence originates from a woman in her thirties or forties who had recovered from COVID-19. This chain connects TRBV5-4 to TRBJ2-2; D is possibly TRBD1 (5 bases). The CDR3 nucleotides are TGTGCCAGCAGCTTTCAGGGTCGCGACACCGGGGAGCTGTTTTTT. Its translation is CASSFQGRDTGELFF.